One sample yielded the 13 T cell receptor beta chains listed below, sequenced in a study of CD8 T cells in ankylosing spondylitis. From the 5' RACE reads, TCRdb called clonotypes with MiXCR, one entry per CDR3 protein. The sample contains about 160,000 distinct CDR3 sequences, about 18% of which appear only once. The sample was blood, either unsorted or a sorted T cell fraction (not recorded which). The source of these receptors is a male donor with ankylosing spondylitis or in good health (not recorded which).

The rearrangement links TRBV6-6 to TRBJ2-1, with D unclear. Germline V gene data show CDR1 as MNHNY and CDR2 as SVGAGI (reference sequence). This CDR3 has 15 residues. V gave up 6 bases and J gave up 1 base, with 13 bases separating them. Written as DNA, the CDR3 is TGTGCCAGCAGCTCTAGAGTGGGGTCCTACAATGAGCAGTTCTTC. Residues: CASSSRVGSYNEQFF.

The sample holds many counts of this clonotype. At one boundary the junction diverges from the germline segment, which might be a read error. The chain recombines TRBV6-1 with TRBJ2-1; TRBD1 is a possible D gene (6 bases). Germline lookup yields CDR1 MNHNS and CDR2 SASEGT. This CDR3 comprises 14 residues. The CDR3 coding sequence is TGTGCTAGCAGGGGCGCTAGCTCCTACAATGAGCAGTTCTTC. As protein: CASRGASSYNEQFF.

This clonotype appeared a few times. One end of the junction does not line up with germline, which may come from a read error. This chain uses TRBV11-2 with TRBJ2-1; 9 bases fit TRBD2. The CDR3 loop spans 19 amino acids. CDR1 is SGHAT, CDR2 FQNNGV, per germline. CDR3 sequence reads: CASSLIGVLAGGTHNEQFF. Written as DNA, the CDR3 is TGTGCCAGCAGCTTAATTGGGGTTCTGGCGGGAGGGACCCACAACGAGCAGTTCTTC.

This clonotype turned up a few times. J is TRBJ2-3 and V is TRBV7-6, with 8 bases lining up with TRBD1. The CDR3 length is 16 residues. Germline V gene lookup returns CDR1 SGHVS and CDR2 FNYEAQ. Trimming removed 4 bases from V and 2 bases from J; junction bases left unmatched: 8. The CDR3 sequence is CASSSYDRGNTDTQYF. The CDR3 DNA is TGTGCCAGCAGCTCTTACGACAGGGGTAACACAGATACGCAGTATTTT. Supplemented by reference TRBV7-6 and TRBJ2-3, the full variable domain reads GAGVSQSPRYKVTKRGQDVALRCDPISGHVSLYWYRQALGQGPEFLTYFNYEAQQDKSGLPNDRFSAERPEGSISTLTIQRTEQRDSAMYRCASSSYDRGNTDTQYFGPGTRLTVL.

The table lists this clonotype with a few counts. The chain carries TRBV28 and TRBJ1-5; D uncertain. Germline V CDR1 and CDR2: MDHEN, SYDVKM. The CDR3 totals 12 residues. V lost 6 bases and J 1 base, leaving 4 bases between the germline ends. The CDR3 loop is CASRESNQPQHF. Written as DNA, the CDR3 is TGTGCCAGCAGAGAAAGCAATCAGCCCCAGCATTTT.

The genes are TRBV28 and TRBJ2-7; 9 bases line up with TRBD1. CDR3 length equals 16 residues. In germline, CDR1 is MDHEN, CDR2 SYDVKM. The trim removed 2 bases at V and 3 bases at J, leaving 8 bases unmatched. CDR3 residues: CASSLSPGQGDYEQYF. The DNA of the CDR3 is TGTGCCAGCAGTTTAAGTCCGGGACAGGGAGACTACGAGCAGTACTTC.

The sample holds many counts of this clonotype. The CDR3 loop reads CASRALAGVEDEQFF. The CDR3 DNA reads as TGCGCCAGCAGAGCCCTAGCGGGAGTAGAGGATGAGCAGTTCTTC. This rearrangement joins TRBV5-1 to TRBJ2-1, with 10 bases matching TRBD2. After removal of 5 bases from V and 8 bases from J, the junction contained 10 bases not matched to a gene. The CDR3 is made up of 15 amino acids. In germline, CDR1 is SGHRS, CDR2 YFSETQ.

This clonotype was seen at least ten times. V gene TRBV20-1 combines with J gene TRBJ2-5; 13 bases map to TRBD2. This CDR3 contains 17 residues. Germline CDR1 DFQATT, CDR2 SNEGSKA (reference sequence). Losses at the gene ends were 4 bases for V and 5 bases for J; bases not matched to a gene: 13. The CDR3 is CSATRTSGSHPTETQYF. CDR3 nucleotide sequence: TGCAGTGCTACTCGGACTAGCGGGAGTCATCCCACCGAGACCCAGTACTTC.

This clonotype occurred a few times. J is TRBJ2-3 and V is TRBV24-1; the match to TRBD2 covers 8 bases. J gave up 3 bases and V 3 bases, and 10 bases lay outside the gene matches. Germline values: CDR1 KGHDR, CDR2 SFDVKD. The CDR3 covers 17 residues. CDR3 in DNA: TGTGCCACCAGTGATCCCGAGAGCGGGAGTATTACAGATACGCAGTATTTT. This sequence encodes CATSDPESGSITDTQYF.

At least ten counts were recorded for this clonotype. V gene TRBV12-3 or TRBV12-4 combines with J gene TRBJ2-1; perhaps TRBD2 as D (7 bases). The CDR3 spans 19 residues. Deletions cut 3 bases from V and 2 bases from J, with 23 bases between. CDR3 loop: CASSLFWGEGGKTYNEQFF. The CDR3 bases are TGTGCCAGCAGTTTGTTTTGGGGGGAGGGGGGGAAAACCTACAATGAGCAGTTCTTC.

This chain links TRBV24-1 with TRBJ2-2; tentatively, D is TRBD1 (5 bases). The germline V gene encodes CDR1 KGHDR and CDR2 SFDVKD. The CDR3 runs to 12 residues. V was shortened by 8 bases and J by 6 bases, with 9 bases between the two germline ends. The DNA of the CDR3 is TGTGCCACCAACCAGGGTTCCGGGGAGCTGTTTTTT. Amino acids: CATNQGSGELFF.

This clonotype was detected only a few times. This chain joins TRBV20-1 and TRBJ2-2; D gene ambiguous. The CDR3 is made up of 15 amino acids. The V end lost 2 bases, the J end lost 6 bases, and 16 bases lay between the germline ends. The V gene's germline CDR1 is DFQATT and CDR2 SNEGSKA (reference sequence). This CDR3 is CSARPLGGSAGELFF. CDR3 sequence (DNA): TGCAGTGCTAGACCCCTGGGTGGTTCGGCCGGGGAGCTGTTTTTT.

This clonotype has a count of ten or more. V usage is TRBV20-1 and J usage is TRBJ1-5; 9 nucleotides agree with TRBD1. Trimming at V came to 5 bases and at J to 6 bases, leaving 8 bases not matched to a gene. The CDR3 loop spans 14 amino acids. Germline-derived CDR1 and CDR2 are DFQATT and SNEGSKA (reference sequence). The DNA of the CDR3 is TGCAGTGCTGAGGAGGGACAGGGAATTCAGCCCCAGCATTTT. Amino acids: CSAEEGQGIQPQHF.